This T cell receptor (beta chain) was captured by sequencing in a study of shared clonotypes between healthy human individuals. Memory CD4+ cells were the fraction left after CD45RA+ naive selection. Whole-study findings and limits: Naive subsets typically showed greater estimated richness than memory subsets. Of the naive CD4 clonotypes, around 5.2% were shared across a few donors.

Notes on this clone: Its antigen is not identified.

At deep level, the assay was performed. TCRdb's copy holds only in-frame clones and misses some; the assay was immunoSEQ multiplex PCR. Of approximately 2.1 million clones in the sample, approximately 93% were seen once. The receptor comes from a man between 18 and 35 years old in good health. Some clones in this sample may be carry-over from other donors' samples. The specimen sequenced was naive CD4+ T cells from PBMCs. Subset reported: CD45RA+ positively selected.

For the CDR3, the DNA is TGTGCCAGCAGGACACGCTCCTACGAGCAGTACTTC. Encoded protein: CASRTRSYEQYF. This sequence joins TRBV6-9 and TRBJ2-7; D unresolved. V lost 6 bases and J 0 bases, leaving 6 bases between the germline ends. This CDR3 is built from 12 residues. Germline V gene lookup returns CDR1 MNHGY and CDR2 SVAAGI.